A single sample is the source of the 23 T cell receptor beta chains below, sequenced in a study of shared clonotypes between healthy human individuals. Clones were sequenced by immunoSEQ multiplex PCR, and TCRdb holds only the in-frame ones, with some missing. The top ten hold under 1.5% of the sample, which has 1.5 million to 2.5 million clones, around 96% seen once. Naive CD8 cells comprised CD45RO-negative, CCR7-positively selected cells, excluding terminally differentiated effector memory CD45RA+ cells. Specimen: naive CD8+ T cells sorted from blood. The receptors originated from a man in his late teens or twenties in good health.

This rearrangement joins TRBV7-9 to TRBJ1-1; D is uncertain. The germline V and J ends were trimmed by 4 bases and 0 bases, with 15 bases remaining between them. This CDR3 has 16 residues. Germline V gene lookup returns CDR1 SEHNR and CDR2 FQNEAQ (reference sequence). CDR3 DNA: TGTGCCAGCAGCTACCTCGAGTTCAGGCTGAACACTGAAGCTTTCTTT. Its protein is CASSYLEFRLNTEAFF.

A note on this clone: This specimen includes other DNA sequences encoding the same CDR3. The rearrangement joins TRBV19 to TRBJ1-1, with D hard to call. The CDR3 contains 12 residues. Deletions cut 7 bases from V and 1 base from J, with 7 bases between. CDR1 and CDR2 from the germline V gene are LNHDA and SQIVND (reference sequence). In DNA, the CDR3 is TGTGCCAGTACCCCAGGGAACACTGAAGCTTTCTTT. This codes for CASTPGNTEAFF.

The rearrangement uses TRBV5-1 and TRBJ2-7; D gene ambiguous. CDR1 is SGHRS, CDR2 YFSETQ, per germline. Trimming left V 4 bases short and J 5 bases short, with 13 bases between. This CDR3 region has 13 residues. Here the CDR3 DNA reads TGCGCCAGCAGCACCCGGACCCCCAACGAGCAGTACTTC. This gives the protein CASSTRTPNEQYF. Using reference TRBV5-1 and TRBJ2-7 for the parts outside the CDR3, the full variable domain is KAGVTQTPRYLIKTRGQQVTLSCSPISGHRSVSWYQQTPGQGLQFLFEYFSETQRNKGNFPGRFSGRQFSNSRSEMNVSTLELGDSALYLCASSTRTPNEQYFGPGTRLTVT.

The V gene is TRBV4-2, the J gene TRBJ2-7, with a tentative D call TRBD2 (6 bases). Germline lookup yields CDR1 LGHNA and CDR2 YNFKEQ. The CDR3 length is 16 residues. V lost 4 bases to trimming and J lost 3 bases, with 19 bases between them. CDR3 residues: CASSPGAVGDFYEQYF. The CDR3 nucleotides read TGTGCCAGCAGCCCCGGTGCGGTGGGGGACTTCTACGAGCAGTACTTC.

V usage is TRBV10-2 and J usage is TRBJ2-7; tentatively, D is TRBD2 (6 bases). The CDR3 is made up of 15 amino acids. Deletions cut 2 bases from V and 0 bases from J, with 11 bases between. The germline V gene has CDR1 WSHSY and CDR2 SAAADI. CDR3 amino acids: CASSESGGDSYEQYF. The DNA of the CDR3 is TGCGCCAGCAGTGAGAGTGGCGGGGACTCCTACGAGCAGTACTTC.

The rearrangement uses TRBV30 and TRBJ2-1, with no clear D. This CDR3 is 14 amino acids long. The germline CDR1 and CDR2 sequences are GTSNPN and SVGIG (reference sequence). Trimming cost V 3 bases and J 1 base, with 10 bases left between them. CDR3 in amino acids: CAWRPLSSYNEQFF. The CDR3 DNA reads TGTGCCTGGAGACCTTTGTCATCCTACAATGAGCAGTTCTTC. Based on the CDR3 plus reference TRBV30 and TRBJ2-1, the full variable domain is SQTIHQWPATLVQPVGSPLSLECTVEGTSNPNLYWYRQAAGRGLQLLFYSVGIGQISSEVPQNLSASRPQDRQFILSSKKLLLSDSGFYLCAWRPLSSYNEQFFGPGTRLTVL.

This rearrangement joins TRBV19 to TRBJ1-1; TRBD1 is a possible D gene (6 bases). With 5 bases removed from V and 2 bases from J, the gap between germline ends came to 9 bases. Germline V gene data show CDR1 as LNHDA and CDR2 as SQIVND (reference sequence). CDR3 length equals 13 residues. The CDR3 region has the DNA TGTGCCAGTAGTGCAGGGGCTAACACTGAAGCTTTCTTT. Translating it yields CASSAGANTEAFF.

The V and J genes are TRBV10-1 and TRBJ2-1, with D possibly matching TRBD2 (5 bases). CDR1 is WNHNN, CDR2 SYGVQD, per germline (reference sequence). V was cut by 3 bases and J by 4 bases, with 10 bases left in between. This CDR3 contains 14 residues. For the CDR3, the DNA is TGCGCCAGCAGTGACAGCGGACCGTACAATGAGCAGTTCTTC. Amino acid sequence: CASSDSGPYNEQFF.

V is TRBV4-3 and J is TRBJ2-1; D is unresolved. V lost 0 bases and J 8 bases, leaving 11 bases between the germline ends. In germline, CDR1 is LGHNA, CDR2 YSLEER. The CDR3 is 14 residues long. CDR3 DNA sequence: TGCGCCAGCAGCCAAGACAGGATGAGTCATGAGCAGTTCTTC. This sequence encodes CASSQDRMSHEQFF.

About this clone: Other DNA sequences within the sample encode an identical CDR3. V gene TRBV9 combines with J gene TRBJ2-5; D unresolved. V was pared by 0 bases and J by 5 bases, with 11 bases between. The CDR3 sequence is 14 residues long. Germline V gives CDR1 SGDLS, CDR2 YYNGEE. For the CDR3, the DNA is TGTGCCAGCAGCGTAGGCTCTACCCAGGAGACCCAGTACTTC. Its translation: CASSVGSTQETQYF.

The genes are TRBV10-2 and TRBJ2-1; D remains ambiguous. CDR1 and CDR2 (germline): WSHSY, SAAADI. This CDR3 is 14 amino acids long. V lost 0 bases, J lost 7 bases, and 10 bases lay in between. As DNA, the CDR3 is TGCGCCAGCAGTGAGTCGCCCGGAAGGAATGAGCAGTTCTTC. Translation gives CASSESPGRNEQFF.

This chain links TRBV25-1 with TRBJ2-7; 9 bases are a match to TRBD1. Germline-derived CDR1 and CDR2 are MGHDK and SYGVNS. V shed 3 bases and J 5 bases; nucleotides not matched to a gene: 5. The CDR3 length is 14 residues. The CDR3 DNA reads TGTGCCAGCAGTGATACAGGGGGCCCCAACGAGCAGTACTTC. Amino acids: CASSDTGGPNEQYF.

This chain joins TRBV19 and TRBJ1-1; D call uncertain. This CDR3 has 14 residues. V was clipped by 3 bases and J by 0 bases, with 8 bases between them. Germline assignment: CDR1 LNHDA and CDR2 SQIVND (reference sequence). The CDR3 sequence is CASSIVPVNTEAFF. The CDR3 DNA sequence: TGTGCCAGTAGTATCGTGCCGGTGAACACTGAAGCTTTCTTT.

In DNA, the CDR3 is TGTGCCAGCAGCTTGGACAGGGGGACATACGGTGAGCAGTTCTTC. Translation: CASSLDRGTYGEQFF. V is TRBV7-6 and J is TRBJ2-1; 10 positions match TRBD1. The length of the CDR3 is 15 residues. Looked up from germline, CDR1 is SGHVS and CDR2 is FNYEAQ. J was trimmed by 9 bases and V by 3 bases; bases with no gene match: 8.

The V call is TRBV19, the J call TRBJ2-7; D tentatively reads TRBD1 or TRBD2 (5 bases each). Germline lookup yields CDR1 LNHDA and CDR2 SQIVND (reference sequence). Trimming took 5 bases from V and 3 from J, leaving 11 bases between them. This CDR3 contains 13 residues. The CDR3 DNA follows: TGTGCCAGTAGTTGGGGGTCCGGCTACGAGCAGTACTTC. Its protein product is CASSWGSGYEQYF.

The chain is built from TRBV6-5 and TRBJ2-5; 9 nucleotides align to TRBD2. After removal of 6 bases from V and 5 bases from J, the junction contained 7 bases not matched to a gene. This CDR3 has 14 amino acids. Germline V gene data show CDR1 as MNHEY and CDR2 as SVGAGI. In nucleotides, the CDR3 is TGTGCCAGCAGAGCGAGCGGGGGGTGGGAGACCCAGTACTTC. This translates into CASRASGGWETQYF.

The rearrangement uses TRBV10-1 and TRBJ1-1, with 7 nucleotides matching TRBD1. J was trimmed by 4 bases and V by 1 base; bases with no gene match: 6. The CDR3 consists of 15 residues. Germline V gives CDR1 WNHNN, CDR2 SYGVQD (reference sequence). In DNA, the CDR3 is TGCGCCAGCAGTGAGTATGACAGGGTCGGCACTGAAGCTTTCTTT. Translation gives CASSEYDRVGTEAFF.

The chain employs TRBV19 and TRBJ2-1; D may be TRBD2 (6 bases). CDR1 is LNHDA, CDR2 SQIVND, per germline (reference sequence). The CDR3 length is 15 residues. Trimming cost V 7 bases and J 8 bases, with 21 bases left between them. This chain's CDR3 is CASNPGTDWGDEQFF. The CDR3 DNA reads TGTGCCAGTAATCCCGGGACGGACTGGGGGGATGAGCAGTTCTTC.

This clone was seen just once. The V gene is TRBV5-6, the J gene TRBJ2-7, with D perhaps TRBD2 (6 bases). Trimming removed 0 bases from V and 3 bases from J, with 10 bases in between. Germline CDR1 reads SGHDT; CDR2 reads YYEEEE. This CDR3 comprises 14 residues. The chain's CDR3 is CASSLGGLIYEQYF. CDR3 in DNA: TGTGCCAGCAGCTTGGGGGGACTGATCTACGAGCAGTACTTC.

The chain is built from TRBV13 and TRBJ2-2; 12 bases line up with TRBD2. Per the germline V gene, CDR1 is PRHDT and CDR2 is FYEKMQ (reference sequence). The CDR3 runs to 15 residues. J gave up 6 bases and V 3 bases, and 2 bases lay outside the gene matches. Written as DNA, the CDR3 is TGTGCCAGCAGCTTCCGACTAGCGGGAGCCGGGGAGCTGTTTTTT. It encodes CASSFRLAGAGELFF.

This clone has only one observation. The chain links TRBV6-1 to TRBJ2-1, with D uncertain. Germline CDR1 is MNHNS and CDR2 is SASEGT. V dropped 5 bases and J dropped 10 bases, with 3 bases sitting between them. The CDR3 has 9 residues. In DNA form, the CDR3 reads TGTGCCAGCAGTCTCGAGCAGTTCTTC. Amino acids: CASSLEQFF.

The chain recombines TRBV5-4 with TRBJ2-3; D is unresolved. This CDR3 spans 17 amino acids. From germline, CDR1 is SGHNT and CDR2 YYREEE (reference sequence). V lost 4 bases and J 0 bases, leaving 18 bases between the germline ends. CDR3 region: CASSSLGFGISTDTQYF. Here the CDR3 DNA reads TGTGCCAGCAGCAGCCTCGGGTTCGGCATCAGCACAGATACGCAGTATTTT.

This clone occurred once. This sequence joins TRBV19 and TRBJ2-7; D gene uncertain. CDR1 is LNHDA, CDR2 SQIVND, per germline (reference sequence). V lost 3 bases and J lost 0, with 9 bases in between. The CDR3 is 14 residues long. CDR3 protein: CASSMVWNSYEQYF. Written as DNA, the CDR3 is TGTGCCAGTAGTATGGTTTGGAACTCCTACGAGCAGTACTTC.